These T cell receptor beta chains were read from a single sample in a study of T-cell reconstitution after alpha-beta-depleted transplantation in children. TCRdb reanalysed the PCR reads using MiXCR and keeps one entry per CDR3 protein. The sample holds fewer than 350,000 distinct CDR3 sequences; around a tenth are singletons and the top ten take 7% to 9.5%. The sample was PBMCs, taken before TCRalphabeta/CD19-depleted stem cell transplant. The receptors originated from a boy less than two years old with acute myeloid leukemia, due to receive a stem cell transplant. The CDR3 runs from the conserved cysteine through the conserved F or W. Fields, in order: clone size, D gene, J gene, V gene, CDR3 protein, CDR3 DNA. D genes are given only for firm matches. Not all rows give a size; the values are once, few, many and, for expanded clones, a class.

>many|TRBD1|TRBJ2-7|TRBV20-1
CSAITGGSYEQYF
TGCAGTGCTATAACAGGGGGATCCTACGAGCAGTACTTC
>NA|TRBD1|TRBJ2-3|TRBV20-1
CSARSTGGTADTQYF
TGCAGTGCTAGGTCCACAGGGGGCACGGCAGATACGCAGTATTTT
>many|NA|TRBJ1-5|TRBV5-5
CASSFGDYSNQPQHF
TGTGCCAGCAGCTTCGGGGACTATAGCAATCAGCCCCAGCATTTT
>many|TRBD2|TRBJ2-1|TRBV12-5
CASGFLAGGGGEQFF
TGTGCTAGTGGTTTCCTAGCGGGAGGGGGGGGTGAGCAGTTCTTC
>few|TRBD2|TRBJ2-1|TRBV30
CAWKLAGGNEQFF
TGTGCCTGGAAACTAGCGGGGGGGAATGAGCAGTTCTTC
>few|TRBD2|TRBJ2-3|TRBV14
CASSRLGGGAEADTQYF
TGTGCCAGCAGCCGTCTTGGCGGGGGGGCCGAGGCAGATACGCAGTATTTT
>many|NA|TRBJ2-1|TRBV20-1
CSAKNRAGHHGEQFF
TGCAGTGCCAAGAACAGGGCTGGACATCATGGTGAGCAGTTCTTC
>NA|NA|TRBJ2-2|TRBV7-9
CASSPPPGISTGELFF
TGTGCCAGCAGCCCCCCCCCAGGGATAAGCACCGGGGAGCTGTTTTTT
>many|NA|TRBJ2-5|TRBV7-9
CASSPPQGRQTQYF
TGTGCCAGCAGCCCGCCCCAGGGGCGACAGACCCAGTACTTC
>few|NA|TRBJ2-4|TRBV7-9
CASSSTRPRRGIQYF
TGTGCCAGCAGCTCGACCCGACCTAGGAGGGGCATTCAGTACTTC
>many|NA|TRBJ1-6|TRBV3-1
CASSQGPRDPLHF
TGTGCCAGCAGCCAAGGGCCGAGAGACCCCCTCCACTTT
>many|NA|TRBJ2-1|TRBV5-1
CASSRTTASSYNEQFF
TGCGCCAGCAGCCGAACGACAGCCAGCTCCTACAATGAGCAGTTCTTC
>NA|NA|TRBJ2-2|TRBV7-7
CASSLEQVGELFF
TGTGCTAGCAGCTTAGAACAGGTCGGGGAGCTGTTTTTT
>many|NA|TRBJ2-7|TRBV7-9
CATWDTSYEQYF
TGTGCCACCTGGGACACCTCCTACGAGCAGTACTTC
>many|NA|TRBJ1-1|TRBV6-5
CASGLQGGNTEAFF
TGTGCCAGCGGATTACAGGGTGGGAACACTGAAGCTTTCTTT
>many|TRBD1|TRBJ2-4|TRBV7-9
CASSTRTGRNIQYF
TGTGCCAGCAGCACTCGGACAGGGAGAAACATTCAGTACTTC
>NA|NA|TRBJ2-5|TRBV12-3/TRBV12-4
CASSEPRDWQETQYF
TGTGCCAGCAGCGAGCCTAGGGACTGGCAAGAGACCCAGTACTTC
>few|TRBD2|TRBJ2-5|TRBV14
CASSQGLAGASHPLETQYF
TGTGCCAGCAGCCAAGGACTAGCGGGGGCATCGCATCCCCTGGAGACCCAGTACTTC
>many|TRBD1|TRBJ2-7|TRBV27
CASRPTGNYEQYF
TGTGCCAGCAGACCGACAGGGAACTACGAGCAGTACTTC
>many|TRBD2|TRBJ2-1|TRBV20-1
CSATRGGIPGDNEQFF
TGCAGTGCTACGCGCGGGGGGATACCCGGGGACAATGAGCAGTTCTTC
>NA|TRBD1|TRBJ1-2|TRBV7-9
CASSPYGQGVYGYTF
TGTGCCAGCAGCCCCTATGGACAGGGGGTCTATGGCTACACCTTT
>NA|TRBD2|TRBJ2-7|TRBV29-1
CSVQGLGSGGPVYEQYF
TGCAGCGTTCAAGGGCTGGGTAGCGGGGGGCCAGTCTACGAGCAGTACTTC
>NA|TRBD2|TRBJ2-5|TRBV5-1
CASSSITGTSGALKETQYF
TGCGCCAGCAGCTCCATAACGGGGACTAGCGGAGCCCTAAAAGAGACCCAGTACTTC
>many|NA|TRBJ1-5|TRBV9
CASSVGTGSNQPQHF
TGTGCCAGCAGCGTAGGAACAGGGTCCAATCAGCCCCAGCATTTT
>few|TRBD1|TRBJ1-2|TRBV29-1
CSVRDSAFYGYTF
TGCAGCGTTAGGGACAGCGCCTTCTATGGCTACACCTTC
>many|TRBD2|TRBJ2-5|TRBV10-3
CAISDAGLAGGKQETQYF
TGTGCCATCAGTGACGCGGGACTAGCGGGAGGGAAGCAAGAGACCCAGTACTTC
>NA|NA|TRBJ2-7|TRBV20-1
CSASPREMAYEQYF
TGCAGTGCTAGCCCCCGGGAGATGGCATACGAGCAGTACTTC
>NA|NA|TRBJ1-5|TRBV15
CATSRDRDSPFSSNQPQHF
TGTGCCACCAGCAGAGATCGAGACAGCCCTTTTTCCTCGAATCAGCCCCAGCATTTT
>few|TRBD2|TRBJ2-7|TRBV5-5
CASLAGPPYEQYF
TGTGCCAGCCTAGCGGGACCCCCCTACGAGCAGTACTTC
>many|TRBD2|TRBJ2-3|TRBV6-1
CATRGDHTDTQYF
TGTGCCACCCGGGGGGACCACACAGATACGCAGTATTTT
>many|NA|TRBJ2-1|TRBV9
CASGGSYNEQFF
TGTGCCAGCGGGGGTTCCTACAATGAGCAGTTCTTC
>many|NA|TRBJ2-1|TRBV6-5
CASRPVRSGYNEQFF
TGTGCCAGCAGGCCGGTAAGGTCGGGGTACAATGAGCAGTTCTTC
>many|NA|TRBJ2-5|TRBV9
CASSPLLAQETQYF
TGTGCCAGCAGCCCCCTGTTGGCCCAAGAGACCCAGTACTTC
>many|TRBD1|TRBJ2-2|TRBV15
CATSRGTGNTGELFF
TGTGCCACCAGCAGAGGGACAGGGAACACCGGGGAGCTGTTTTTT
>many|NA|TRBJ1-5|TRBV12-3/TRBV12-4
CASSLQGTDNQPQHF
TGTGCCAGCAGTTTACAGGGAACGGACAATCAGCCCCAGCATTTT
>many|TRBD1|TRBJ2-1|TRBV6-4
CASSDPGRDRGQYEQFF
TGTGCCAGCAGTGACCCTGGAAGGGACAGGGGGCAATATGAGCAGTTCTTC
>NA|NA|TRBJ2-6|TRBV11-2
CASSYYSYSGANVLTF
TGTGCCAGCAGTTATTATTCCTACTCTGGGGCCAACGTCCTGACTTTC
>many|NA|TRBJ1-2|TRBV11-2
CASSLGAGDYGYTF
TGTGCCAGCAGCTTAGGAGCTGGGGACTATGGCTACACCTTC
>many|NA|TRBJ2-7|TRBV7-9
CASSPYSYEQYF
TGTGCCAGCAGCCCATACAGCTACGAGCAGTACTTC
>many|TRBD1|TRBJ1-4|TRBV4-3
CASSLHAPDRGEKLFF
TGCGCCAGCAGCCTGCACGCACCCGACAGGGGTGAAAAACTGTTTTTT
>many|TRBD1|TRBJ2-5|TRBV12-3/TRBV12-4
CASREGGTGGETQYF
TGTGCCAGCAGAGAGGGGGGAACAGGGGGAGAGACCCAGTACTTC
>many|TRBD1|TRBJ2-7|TRBV5-1
CASSSSGQSSYEQYF
TGCGCCAGCAGCTCCTCGGGACAGAGCTCCTACGAGCAGTACTTC
>many|NA|TRBJ2-2|TRBV7-6
CASSLKVHNTGELFF
TGTGCCAGCAGCTTAAAAGTGCACAACACCGGGGAGCTGTTTTTT
>few|NA|TRBJ2-4|TRBV5-1
CASSPAGVIAENIQYF
TGCGCCAGCAGCCCCGCGGGTGTGATAGCGGAAAACATTCAGTACTTC
>many|NA|TRBJ2-1|TRBV9
CASSVRTTNEQFF
TGTGCCAGCAGCGTACGGACTACCAATGAGCAGTTCTTC
>many|NA|TRBJ1-4|TRBV5-1
CASSLWEENEKLFF
TGCGCCAGCAGCTTGTGGGAGGAGAATGAAAAACTGTTTTTT
>many|NA|TRBJ2-2|TRBV7-9
CASSPLRALNTGELFF
TGTGCCAGCAGCCCCTTACGGGCCTTGAACACCGGGGAGCTGTTTTTT
>few|NA|TRBJ2-5|TRBV9
CASSPSLQVETQYF
TGTGCCAGCAGCCCCTCGCTACAAGTTGAGACCCAGTACTTC